The sequence of this TCR beta chain was determined in a study of cytomegalovirus exposure and HLA in healthy donors. Study conclusions and caveats: Most TCR sequences proved rare, with some public TCRs found in many donors. TCR clusters originating in the first cohort tended to co-occur in the roughly 110 validation repertoires, according to a later analysis. Diagnosis of cytomegalovirus status made by the classifier reportedly showed high specificity and sensitivity. Researchers counted around 160 TCR beta chains as cytomegalovirus-associated.

CDR1 and CDR2 from the germline V gene are MGHRA and YSYEKL. V lost 2 bases, J lost 5 bases, and 5 bases stayed unmatched. CDR3 length equals 14 residues. To note about this clone: Its specificity is not known.

Here immunoSEQ multiplex PCR was the method, and the copy in TCRdb shows in-frame clones only, minus some. This table holds 250,000 to 300,000 clones, around 89% found once. Sequenced material: PBMCs. The rearrangement links TRBV4-1 to TRBJ1-1; 7 bases line up with TRBD1. The receptor comes from a woman aged 18-35 years in good health and CMV-seronegative. CDR3 coding DNA: TGCGCCAGCAGCCAAAACAGGGGCGGGACTGAAGCTTTCTTT. Translating it yields CASSQNRGGTEAFF.